This T cell receptor beta chain was documented in a study of blood T cell repertoires in COVID-19. At the level of the study: Acute-phase and convalescent COVID-19 samples originated in the United States, Italy and Spain.

Original analysis: From reference gene primer amplification, estimates of nucleated cell counts were derived. Measured with immunoSEQ multiplex PCR; TCRdb has only the in-frame clones, and not every one. That table furnishes V, J and clone size, whereas the DNA furnished D and trimming. Of 120,000 to 150,000 clones listed, about nine tenths are singletons. Trimming took 8 bases from V and 1 from J, leaving 14 bases between them. Per germline, CDR1 MNHEY and CDR2 SVGAGI. The CDR3 is made up of 14 amino acids. This receptor was taken from a human donor in a cohort sampled during active COVID-19. The rearrangement uses TRBV6-5 and TRBJ1-1, with TRBD1 as a possible D gene (5 bases). What was sequenced was peripheral blood. The DNA of the CDR3 is TGTGCCAGCTCCGGCACCAGGGCGAACACTGAAGCTTTCTTT. This translates into CASSGTRANTEAFF.